The 22 T cell receptor beta chains reported below all come from one sample, sequenced in a study of T cell responses to AZD1222 COVID-19 vaccine. Method: immunoSEQ multiplex PCR; TCRdb's copy keeps in-frame clones and lacks some. The repertoire holds some 100,000 clones, with over 75% as singletons. Source: peripheral blood, taken on day 0 of AZD1222 vaccination. Receptors originate from an adult in good health.

This rearrangement joins TRBV7-3 to TRBJ2-1; TRBD2 aligns across 11 bases. CDR1 SGHTA and CDR2 FQGTGA come from the germline V gene. The CDR3 covers 15 residues. Trimming took 5 bases from V and 5 from J; bases not matched to a gene: 5. The CDR3 region is CASSPSSGGHNEQFF. CDR3 nucleotide sequence: TGTGCCAGCAGCCCCTCTAGCGGGGGGCACAATGAGCAGTTCTTC.

This clone occurred once. The V gene is TRBV6-5, the J gene TRBJ2-7; D may match TRBD1 or TRBD2 (5 bases each). CDR3 length: 13 residues. Germline lookup yields CDR1 MNHEY and CDR2 SVGAGI. The ends were cut back, 8 bases at V and 3 bases at J, with 14 bases in the middle. The CDR3 sequence is CASERGTNYEQYF. CDR3 DNA: TGTGCCAGCGAAAGAGGGACGAACTACGAGCAGTACTTC.

The chain is built from TRBV9 and TRBJ2-5; TRBD2 is a possible D gene (6 bases). V gave up 4 bases and J gave up 3 bases, with 10 bases separating them. This CDR3 is 13 amino acids long. CDR1 is SGDLS, CDR2 YYNGEE, per germline. The DNA for the CDR3 is TGTGCCAGCAGCTCGGGACTTAAAGAGACCCAGTACTTC. It encodes CASSSGLKETQYF. The variable domain in full, completed from reference TRBV9 and TRBJ2-5, reads DSGVTQTPKHLITATGQRVTLRCSPRSGDLSVYWYQQSLDQGLQFLIQYYNGEERAKGNILERFSAQQFPDLHSELNLSSLELGDSALYFCASSSGLKETQYFGPGTRLLVL.

This chain links TRBV11-2 with TRBJ2-7; D possibly corresponds to TRBD2 (6 bases). V lost 1 base, J lost 6 bases, and 13 bases lay in between. CDR3 length: 14 amino acids. Germline loops: CDR1 SGHAT, CDR2 FQNNGV. The chain's CDR3 is CASSLGGVGSEQYF. CDR3 nucleotide sequence: TGTGCCAGCAGCTTAGGTGGGGTCGGGAGCGAGCAGTACTTC.

The chain is built from TRBV5-1 and TRBJ2-3; no definite D call. The V gene lost 2 bases and the J gene lost 3 bases, with 10 bases spanning the gap. Germline V gene lookup returns CDR1 SGHRS and CDR2 YFSETQ. The CDR3 loop spans 14 amino acids. In DNA, the CDR3 is TGCGCCAGCAGCTTAGGGCTAGATACAGATACGCAGTATTTT. Protein product: CASSLGLDTDTQYF.

The chain couples TRBV28 to TRBJ2-5; D not resolved. Germline V gene data show CDR1 as MDHEN and CDR2 as SYDVKM. Trimming took 6 bases from V and 5 from J, leaving 13 bases between them. This CDR3 contains 13 residues. This chain's CDR3 is CASSLVAGETQYF. In DNA, the CDR3 is TGTGCCAGCAGCCTTGTAGCAGGCGAGACCCAGTACTTC.

The J gene is TRBJ1-1, the V gene TRBV9; unclear D gene. The CDR3 is 13 amino acids. Germline CDR1 is SGDLS and CDR2 is YYNGEE. Between the trimmed V and J ends, which lost 9 bases and 0 bases, there was a span of 12 bases. The CDR3 DNA reads TGTGCCACCGCAAGGGTCTTGAACACTGAAGCTTTCTTT. This sequence encodes CATARVLNTEAFF.

A few counts support this clone. The chain links TRBV7-9 to TRBJ2-1, with no clear D. The CDR3 is 12 amino acids. Germline CDR1 is SEHNR and CDR2 is FQNEAQ (reference sequence). V shed 0 bases and J shed 5 bases, with 2 bases lying between them. This CDR3 reads CASSLANNEQFF. The CDR3, as DNA: TGTGCCAGCAGCTTAGCGAACAATGAGCAGTTCTTC.

This clone was seen just once. The gene calls are TRBV2 and TRBJ2-2; D may be TRBD1 (5 bases). V lost 5 bases and J 1 base, leaving 8 bases between the germline ends. Looked up from germline, CDR1 is SNHLY and CDR2 is FYNNEI. The CDR3 sequence is 14 residues long. The CDR3 region is CASSSTGNTGELFF. DNA for the CDR3: TGTGCCAGCAGTAGTACAGGGAACACCGGGGAGCTGTTTTTT. The entire variable domain, with the rest obtained from reference TRBV2 and TRBJ2-2, is as follows: EPEVTQTPSHQVTQMGQEVILRCVPISNHLYFYWYRQILGQKVEFLVSFYNNEISEKSEIFDDQFSVERPDGSNFTLKIRSTKLEDSAMYFCASSSTGNTGELFFGEGSRLTVL.

With respect to this clone: The same CDR3 arises from other DNA sequences in this sample as well. The chain carries TRBV2 and TRBJ1-2; D gene ambiguous. This CDR3 spans 13 amino acids. CDR1 and CDR2 (germline): SNHLY, FYNNEI. V was pared by 3 bases and J by 2 bases, with 7 bases between. The CDR3 loop is CASSEDRNYGYTF. The CDR3 DNA is TGTGCCAGCAGTGAGGACCGGAACTATGGCTACACCTTC.

V gene TRBV23-1 combines with J gene TRBJ2-1, with D unclear. TRBV23-1 is designated an ORF whose function remains uncertain. CDR3 size: 15 residues. V gave up 5 bases and J gave up 4 bases, with 15 bases separating them. The CDR3 here is CASSVMSLHYNEQFF. CDR3 DNA sequence: TGCGCCAGCAGTGTGATGTCCCTACATTACAATGAGCAGTTCTTC.

The J gene is TRBJ2-5, the V gene TRBV11-3, with D perhaps being TRBD1 or TRBD2 (5 bases each). The CDR3 loop spans 14 amino acids. V was trimmed by 5 bases and J by 0 bases, leaving 10 bases between them. Germline V gene sequence: CDR1 SGHNT, CDR2 YENEEA. The CDR3 coding sequence is TGTGCCAGCAGCCCGATGGGGGACCAAGAGACCCAGTACTTC. This sequence encodes CASSPMGDQETQYF.

V is TRBV4-1 and J is TRBJ2-7, with D possibly being TRBD1 (6 bases). Germline V gene data show CDR1 as MGHRA and CDR2 as YSYEKL. Deletions cut 5 bases from V and 2 bases from J, with 10 bases between. The CDR3 is 13 residues long. CDR3 loop: CASSVGGTYEQYF. The DNA of the CDR3 is TGCGCCAGCAGCGTAGGGGGAACCTACGAGCAGTACTTC.

This clone was detected only a few times. The gene calls are TRBV19 and TRBJ1-2; D is ambiguous. Per the germline V gene, CDR1 is LNHDA and CDR2 is SQIVND (reference sequence). CDR3 length: 11 residues. Trimming left V 9 bases short and J 8 bases short, with 13 bases between. CDR3 coding DNA: TGTGCCAGCCACACTATCAACGGCTACACCTTC. This sequence encodes CASHTINGYTF.

The CDR3 loop reads CASSMGLMGEQYF. CDR3 coding DNA: TGTGCCAGTAGTATGGGACTCATGGGAGAGCAGTACTTC. V and J are TRBV19 and TRBJ2-7, with D possibly being TRBD2 (6 bases). The CDR3 has 13 residues. V shed 3 bases and J shed 7 bases, with 13 bases lying between them. From germline, CDR1 is LNHDA and CDR2 SQIVND (reference sequence). Variable domain in full (rest from reference TRBV19 and TRBJ2-7): DGGITQSPKYLFRKEGQNVTLSCEQNLNHDAMYWYRQDPGQGLRLIYYSQIVNDFQKGDIAEGYSVSREKKESFPLTVTSAQKNPTAFYLCASSMGLMGEQYFGPGTRLTVT.

The chain uses TRBV11-2 and TRBJ2-5, with 10 bases identical to TRBD2. CDR1 and CDR2 from the germline V gene are SGHAT and FQNNGV. Trimming cost V 8 bases and J 3 bases; bases outside gene matches: 9. The CDR3 contains 15 residues. The CDR3 DNA reads as TGTGCCAGCGGGTCCAGAACTAGCGGGGAAGAGACCCAGTACTTC. Translating gives CASGSRTSGEETQYF.

The gene calls are TRBV5-6 and TRBJ1-2, with D maybe TRBD1 (5 bases). The CDR3 length is 13 residues. Germline CDR1 and CDR2: SGHDT and YYEEEE. V lost 1 base to trimming and J lost 5 bases, with 9 bases between them. The CDR3 nucleotides read TGTGCCAGCAGCTTGTTCGAGGGGTATGGCTACACCTTC. This gives the protein CASSLFEGYGYTF.

This chain links TRBV15 with TRBJ1-2, with D possibly being TRBD1 (5 bases). CDR1 is LNHNV and CDR2 is YYDKDF in the germline V gene (reference sequence). The CDR3 runs 13 residues. Deletions cut 1 base from V and 8 bases from J, with 11 bases between. The chain's CDR3 is CATSRAPGRGYTF. The CDR3 DNA sequence: TGTGCCACCAGCAGAGCCCCAGGGAGGGGCTACACCTTC.

The chain carries TRBV15 and TRBJ1-6; no firm D call. Germline V lookup: CDR1 LNHNV, CDR2 YYDKDF (reference sequence). The CDR3 totals 15 residues. The ends were cut back, 5 bases at V and 10 bases at J, with 18 bases in the middle. The CDR3 DNA reads as TGTGCCACCAGCCAACTAAAAGGAGTGGCGTCACCCCTCCACTTT. This encodes CATSQLKGVASPLHF.

V gene TRBV19 combines with J gene TRBJ1-5; 7 bases line up with TRBD1. The length of the CDR3 is 17 residues. V lost 4 bases and J lost 6; bases outside the gene matches: 15. CDR1 and CDR2 from the germline V gene are LNHDA and SQIVND (reference sequence). The CDR3 region is CASSSFEGALRVQPQHF. As DNA, the CDR3 is TGTGCCAGTAGTAGCTTCGAGGGGGCGCTAAGGGTTCAGCCCCAGCATTTT.

This chain connects TRBV4-1 to TRBJ1-1, with D possibly TRBD1 on 5 matching bases. The germline V gene has CDR1 MGHRA and CDR2 YSYEKL. V lost 4 bases and J 9 bases, leaving 9 bases between the germline ends. This CDR3 comprises 11 residues. In nucleotides, the CDR3 is TGCGCCAGCAGCCCGGGGACTAAAGCTTTCTTT. It specifies CASSPGTKAFF.

The chain couples TRBV27 to TRBJ1-2; TRBD1 aligns across 8 bases. CDR3 size: 17 residues. In germline, CDR1 is MNHEY, CDR2 SMNVEV (reference sequence). Trimming removed 5 bases from V and 0 bases from J; junction bases left unmatched: 11. CDR3 nucleotide sequence: TGTGCCAGCAGTCCAAAGGCCAGGGGGCTCGCTAACTATGGCTACACCTTC. It codes for CASSPKARGLANYGYTF.